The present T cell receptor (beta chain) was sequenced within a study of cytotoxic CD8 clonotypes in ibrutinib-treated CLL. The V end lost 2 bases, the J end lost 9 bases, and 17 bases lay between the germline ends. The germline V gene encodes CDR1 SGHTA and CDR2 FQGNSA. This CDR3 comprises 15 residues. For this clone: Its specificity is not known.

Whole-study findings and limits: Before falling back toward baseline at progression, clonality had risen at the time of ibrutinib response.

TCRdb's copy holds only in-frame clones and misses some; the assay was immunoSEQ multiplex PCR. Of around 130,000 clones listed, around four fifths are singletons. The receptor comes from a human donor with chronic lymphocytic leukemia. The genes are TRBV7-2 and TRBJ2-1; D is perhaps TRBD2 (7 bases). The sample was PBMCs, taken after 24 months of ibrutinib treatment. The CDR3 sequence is CASSLMGGPVSEQFF. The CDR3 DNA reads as TGTGCCAGCAGCTTAATGGGGGGGCCGGTGAGTGAGCAGTTCTTC.